This TCR beta chain comes out of a study of T cells after posttransplantation cyclophosphamide. Germline V CDR1 and CDR2: SNHLY, FYNNEI. This CDR3 has 15 amino acids. With V trimmed by 1 base and J by 0 bases, 0 bases remained unmatched. Overall study results and limits: Recipient CMV seropositivity and CMV reactivation strongly tracked TRB clonality. Later blood repertoires were often dominated by clones from the donor CD8+ memory compartment. Blood and skin or GI T cell repertoires showed limited TRB overlap.

Only in-frame clones appear in the TCRdb table, and some are missing; sequencing was by immunoSEQ multiplex PCR. The sample has thousands of clones, approximately 75% seen once. This clone is categorized as medium-sized (0.01 to 0.1%). What it recognizes is unknown. Sampled 1 year posttransplant, controls received myeloablative marrow transplants, methotrexate and a calcineurin inhibitor. Sequences were derived from PBMCs, sampled after allogeneic stem cell transplant with calcineurin inhibitor and methotrexate. The chain is built from TRBV2 and TRBJ2-3; 8 bases align to TRBD2. The sequence was collected from a female patient in her 50s who received an allogeneic stem cell transplant from an unrelated donor, was CMV-positive, and had acute and chronic GVHD. Some T cells may be supplied by the graft donor. The CDR3 sequence is CASSEGTSSTDTQYF. The CDR3, as DNA: TGTGCCAGCAGTGAAGGGACTAGCAGCACAGATACGCAGTATTTT.